A selection of T cell receptor beta chains follows, all from one sample in a study of OX40 agonist ivuxolimab in advanced cancers. Here immunoSEQ multiplex PCR was the method, and the copy in TCRdb shows in-frame clones only, minus some. Among 100,000 to 110,000 clones listed, around 90% were seen once. Specimen: CD4+ or CD8+ T cells sorted from blood, collected in a trial of the OX40 agonist ivuxolimab. These receptors originate from an adult with an advanced solid tumor such as melanoma, head and neck, liver or kidney cancer. Both conserved end residues are part of each CDR3. The D gene is left open where the match is weak. The size field is filled for only some rows; it gives once, few, many or a size class.

TRBJ2-7 . TRBV7-9 . CASSLGRSYEQYF TGTGCCAGCAGCTTAGGAAGATCCTACGAGCAGTACTTC
TRBJ2-1 . TRBV19 . CASSIDRISSYNEQFF TGTGCCAGTAGTATAGATCGAATTAGCTCCTACAATGAGCAGTTCTTC
TRBJ2-1 TRBD2 TRBV28 . CASSLPGLAGFEQFF TGTGCCAGCAGTCTCCCGGGACTAGCGGGATTTGAGCAGTTCTTC
TRBJ1-4 . TRBV10-3 few CAIRLHYRNINEKLFF TGTGCCATCAGGCTACATTACAGGAACATCAATGAAAAACTGTTTTTT
TRBJ2-7 . TRBV6-5 . CASSYRGEQYF TGTGCCAGCAGTTACAGAGGCGAGCAGTACTTC
TRBJ2-5 TRBD1 TRBV28 . CASSPRSTGGLRETQYF TGTGCCAGCAGTCCCCGCTCGACAGGGGGCCTTAGGGAGACCCAGTACTTC
TRBJ1-1 . TRBV2 few CASRRGMNTEAFF TGTGCCAGCAGGAGGGGTATGAACACTGAAGCTTTCTTT
TRBJ2-7 . TRBV5-1 . CASSLGSPYEQYF TGCGCCAGCAGCTTAGGCTCTCCCTACGAGCAGTACTTC
TRBJ2-7 TRBD2 TRBV6-1 . CASRSVTSGSYEQYF TGTGCCAGCCGCTCCGTGACTAGCGGCTCCTACGAGCAGTACTTC
TRBJ1-1 . TRBV11-2 . CASSSRPRVQGANTEAFF TGTGCCAGCAGCTCACGCCCACGTGTGCAGGGTGCCAACACTGAAGCTTTCTTT
TRBJ2-1 TRBD2 TRBV27 . CASSYGEFSGGDEQFF TGTGCCAGCAGTTACGGGGAATTTTCCGGGGGGGATGAGCAGTTCTTC
TRBJ2-4 . TRBV7-2 . CASSPGTFNLKNIQYF TGTGCCAGCAGCCCGGGGACTTTCAACCTCAAAAACATTCAGTACTTC
TRBJ2-1 . TRBV5-1 . CASSEDSRSYNEQFF TGCGCCAGCAGCGAGGATTCTAGAAGCTACAATGAGCAGTTCTTC
TRBJ2-7 TRBD2 TRBV4-1 . CASSQRASGTDEQYF TGCGCCAGCAGCCAACGCGCTAGCGGGACCGACGAGCAGTACTTC
TRBJ2-6 . TRBV10-3 . CAISAPGTGANVLTF TGTGCCATCAGTGCCCCAGGGACTGGGGCCAACGTCCTGACTTTC
TRBJ2-7 . TRBV21-1 . CASSADWEQYF TGTGCCAGCAGTGCCGATTGGGAGCAGTACTTC
TRBJ2-4 TRBD2 TRBV6-5 . CASRGTRGGGIQYF TGTGCCAGCAGGGGGACTAGAGGGGGTGGGATTCAGTACTTC
TRBJ1-2 . TRBV7-9 few CASSLEGRGSGYTF TGTGCCAGCAGCTTAGAGGGCAGGGGAAGCGGCTACACCTTC
TRBJ2-6 TRBD1 TRBV25-1 . CASSDPGQDSGANVLTF TGTGCCAGCAGTGACCCGGGACAGGATTCTGGGGCCAACGTCCTGACTTTC
TRBJ1-2 . TRBV7-9 few CASSLEGGGYTF TGTGCCAGCAGCTTAGAGGGAGGTGGCTACACCTTC
TRBJ1-5 TRBD1 TRBV18 . CASSPGQGGQPQHF TGTGCCAGCTCACCTGGACAGGGCGGTCAGCCCCAGCATTTT
TRBJ2-7 TRBD1 TRBV6-5 . CASSRQGSDEQYF TGTGCCAGCAGTAGACAGGGGAGCGACGAGCAGTACTTC
TRBJ2-7 . TRBV6-5 . CATSPDGRYEQYF TGTGCCACCAGTCCGGACGGCAGGTACGAGCAGTACTTC
TRBJ2-7 TRBD2 TRBV9 . CASSVAPSGSYEQYF TGTGCCAGCAGCGTAGCTCCTAGCGGCTCCTACGAGCAGTACTTC
TRBJ1-1 TRBD1 TRBV5-1 . CASSGGTGAYTEAFF TGCGCCAGCAGCGGGGGAACAGGGGCCTACACTGAAGCTTTCTTT
TRBJ1-1 . TRBV5-1 . CASSLAPTSNTEAFF TGCGCCAGCAGCTTGGCCCCGACTTCCAACACTGAAGCTTTCTTT
TRBJ1-3 . TRBV7-2 . CASNGNTIYF TGTGCCAGCAACGGAAACACCATATATTTT